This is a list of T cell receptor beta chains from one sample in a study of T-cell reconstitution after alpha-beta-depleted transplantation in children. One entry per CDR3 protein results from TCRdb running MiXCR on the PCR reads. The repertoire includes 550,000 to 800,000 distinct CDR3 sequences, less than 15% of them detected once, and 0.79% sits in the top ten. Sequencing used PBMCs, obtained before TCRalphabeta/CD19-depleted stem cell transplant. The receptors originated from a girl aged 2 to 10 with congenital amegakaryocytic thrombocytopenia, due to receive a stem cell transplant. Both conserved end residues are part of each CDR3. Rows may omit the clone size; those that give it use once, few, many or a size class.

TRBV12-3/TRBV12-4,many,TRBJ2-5,CASSPGQALGAQYF
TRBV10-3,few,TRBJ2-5,CAISESTSGSYDVSETQYF
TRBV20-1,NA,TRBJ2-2,CSATEGTGITGELFF
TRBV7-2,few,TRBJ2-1,CASSLMDSGEQFF
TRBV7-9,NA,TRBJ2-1,CASSTVADLYNEQFF
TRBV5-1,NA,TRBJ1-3,CASSLGDRTVSGNTIYF
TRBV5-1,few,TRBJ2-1,CASSPLRDEQFF
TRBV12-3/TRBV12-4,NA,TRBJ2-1,CASSPPRVGTGPNEQFF
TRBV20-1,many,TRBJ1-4,CSASPTRTTLNEKLFF
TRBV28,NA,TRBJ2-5,CASSLHLAGVGRETQYF
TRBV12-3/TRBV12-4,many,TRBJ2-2,CASSLGATGTGELFF
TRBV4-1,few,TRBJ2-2,CASSQVITGGYTGELFF
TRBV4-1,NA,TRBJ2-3,CASSQDIPLGAGFTDTQYF
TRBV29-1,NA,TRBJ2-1,CSVGPNGLGEQFF
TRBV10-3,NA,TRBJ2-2,CAISDPGQGGDTGELFF
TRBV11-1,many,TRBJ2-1,CASSLSAYSYNEQFF
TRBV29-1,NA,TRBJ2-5,CSVIAGGGETQYF
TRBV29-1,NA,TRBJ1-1,CSGRTARFTEAFF
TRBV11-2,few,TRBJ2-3,CASSLQSGINTDTQYF
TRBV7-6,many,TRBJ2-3,CASSLSSGRHWTDTQYF
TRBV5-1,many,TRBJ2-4,CASSLLAGPLAKNIQYF
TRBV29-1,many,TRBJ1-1,CSVRGLNTEAFF
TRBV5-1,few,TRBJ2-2,CASSLAEGNTGELFF
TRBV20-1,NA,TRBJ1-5,CSARKGFSNQPQHF
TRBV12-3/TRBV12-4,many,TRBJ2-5,CASSFMYQETQYF
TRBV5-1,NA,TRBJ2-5,CASSLGSPSYQETQYF
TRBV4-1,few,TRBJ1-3,CASSQVTDSGNTIYF